Listed below are T cell receptor beta chains from one sample, sequenced in a study of shared clonotypes between healthy human individuals. This table comes from immunoSEQ multiplex PCR, and its TCRdb copy is limited to in-frame clones, with some not included. The sample carries about 990,000 clones, 75% to 80% recorded once. The sequencing sample was made of memory CD4+ T cells from PBMCs. These TCRs come from a man between 18 and 29 years old in good health. Some clones in this sample may be carry-over from other donors' samples. Each CDR3 is given with its conserved first and last residue.

v_call	j_call	cdr3_aa
TRBV10-3	TRBJ1-5	CAISESGQPQHF
TRBV29-1	TRBJ2-1	CSVVGGFSYNEQFF
TRBV5-6	TRBJ1-2	CASSRETGGLYGYTF
TRBV18	TRBJ2-7	CASSPPGLAGLYEQYF
TRBV29-1	TRBJ1-1	CSVQHKTGITEAFF
TRBV18	TRBJ1-1	CASSPRRVDSNTEAFF
TRBV28	TRBJ2-1	CASSLAAAGNNEQFF
TRBV5-4	.	CASSLEGLWREQYF
TRBV18	TRBJ1-2	CASSPGDTLGGYTF
TRBV6-1	TRBJ2-2	CASSGSGRATGELFF
TRBV28	TRBJ2-5	CASSYLPLTGTRHF
TRBV5-4	TRBJ2-3	CASSSRLAPDTQYF
TRBV19	TRBJ1-1	CASSKQGDTEAFF
TRBV18	TRBJ2-7	CASSPGRGPYEQYF
TRBV2	TRBJ2-1	CASIGWQKVGSIDEQFF
TRBV10-1	TRBJ2-3	CARGRLPASTDTQYF
TRBV5-1	TRBJ2-6	CASSPAFRRGLGANVLTF
TRBV28	TRBJ2-7	CASSLGQGVYEQYF
TRBV10-3	TRBJ1-2	CATGTGLTEGYTF
TRBV4-2	TRBJ1-2	CASSQGGQGFIYGYTF
TRBV27	TRBJ2-3	CASSLGGGTDTQYF
TRBV5-1	TRBJ2-2	CASSLDLSTGELFF
TRBV7-2	TRBJ2-1	CASRLEQKQFF
TRBV15	TRBJ1-5	CATSMRDAWSSNQPQHF
TRBV14	TRBJ1-2	CASSGRGYGYTF
TRBV19	TRBJ1-5	CASSIWGRGKSNQPQHF
TRBV7-2	TRBJ2-7	CASSLVRAPPGYEQYF
TRBV28	TRBJ1-6	CASSPVNSALPLHF
TRBV18	TRBJ2-1	CASSPALRDDEQFF
TRBV25-1	TRBJ2-5	CASSEYPPETQYF
TRBV2	TRBJ1-4	CASSLTGLEKLFF
TRBV6-5	TRBJ1-4	CASSRDTKGEKLFF
TRBV4-1	TRBJ2-7	CASSQSLAGNYEQYF
TRBV10-3	TRBJ1-1	CASQGASTEAFF